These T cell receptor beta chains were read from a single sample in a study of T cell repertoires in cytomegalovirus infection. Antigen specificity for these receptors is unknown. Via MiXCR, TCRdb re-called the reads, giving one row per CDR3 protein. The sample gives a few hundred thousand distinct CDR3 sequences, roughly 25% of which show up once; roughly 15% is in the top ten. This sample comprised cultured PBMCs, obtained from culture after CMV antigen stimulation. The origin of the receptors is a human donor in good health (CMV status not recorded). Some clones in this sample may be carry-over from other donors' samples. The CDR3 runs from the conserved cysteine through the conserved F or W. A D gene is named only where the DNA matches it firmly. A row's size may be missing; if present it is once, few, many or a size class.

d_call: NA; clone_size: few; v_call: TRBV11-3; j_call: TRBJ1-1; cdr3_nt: TGTGCCAGCAGCTTACTGTTTTCGTTAGGACCGTCGAACACTGAAGCTTTCTTT; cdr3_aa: CASSLLFSLGPSNTEAFF
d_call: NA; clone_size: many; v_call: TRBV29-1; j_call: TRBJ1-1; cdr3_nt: TGCAGCGTTGCATCAGGGCGTTTGGCTGAAGCTTTCTTT; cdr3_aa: CSVASGRLAEAFF
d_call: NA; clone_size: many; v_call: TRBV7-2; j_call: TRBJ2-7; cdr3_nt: TGTGCCAGCAGCCCCTGGACCCCCAGCTACGAGCAGTACTTC; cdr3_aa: CASSPWTPSYEQYF
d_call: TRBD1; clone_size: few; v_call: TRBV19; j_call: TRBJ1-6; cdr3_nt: TGTGCCAGTAGTTTGCGGACAGGGGGGTATAATTCACCCCTCCACTTT; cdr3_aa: CASSLRTGGYNSPLHF
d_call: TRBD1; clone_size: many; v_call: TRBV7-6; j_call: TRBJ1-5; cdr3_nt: TGTGCCAGCAGCCGACAGGGGGAAGATCAGCCCCAGCATTTT; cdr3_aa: CASSRQGEDQPQHF
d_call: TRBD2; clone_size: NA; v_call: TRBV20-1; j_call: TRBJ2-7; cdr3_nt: TGCAGTGCTAGCCCCGGACTAGCGGCCTACGAGCAGTACTTC; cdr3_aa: CSASPGLAAYEQYF
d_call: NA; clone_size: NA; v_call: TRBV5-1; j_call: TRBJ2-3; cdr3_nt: TGCGCCAGCAGCCGATGGACAGGCACAGATACGCAGTATTTT; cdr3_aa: CASSRWTGTDTQYF
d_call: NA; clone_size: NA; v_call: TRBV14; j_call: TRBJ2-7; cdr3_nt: TGTGCCAGCAGCCAAGGGCCACAGGGCGAAGCCTACGAGCAGTACTTC; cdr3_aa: CASSQGPQGEAYEQYF
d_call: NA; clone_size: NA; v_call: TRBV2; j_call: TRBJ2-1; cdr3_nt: TGTGCCAGCAGTGATGTGGTACGGAGACAAGAGCAGTTCTTC; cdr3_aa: CASSDVVRRQEQFF
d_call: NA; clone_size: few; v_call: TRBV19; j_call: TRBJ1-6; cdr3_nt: TGTGCCAGTAGTTGGGGGGGAAATTCACCCCTCCACTTT; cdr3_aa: CASSWGGNSPLHF
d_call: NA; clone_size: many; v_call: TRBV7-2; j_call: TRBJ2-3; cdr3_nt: TGTGCCAGCAGCTTAGCGCGTAAGGCAGATACGCAGTATTTT; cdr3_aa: CASSLARKADTQYF
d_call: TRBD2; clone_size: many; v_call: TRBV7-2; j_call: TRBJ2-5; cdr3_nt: TGTGCCAGCAGCCCAAGCGGGAGGGTCTGGGAGACCCAGTACTTC; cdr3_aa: CASSPSGRVWETQYF
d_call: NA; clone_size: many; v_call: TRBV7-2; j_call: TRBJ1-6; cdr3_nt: TGTGCCAGCAGATCAGGGAGAAATTCACCCCTCCACTTT; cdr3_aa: CASRSGRNSPLHF
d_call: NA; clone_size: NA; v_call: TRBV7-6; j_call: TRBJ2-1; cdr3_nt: TGTGCCAGCAGCTTAGCGACTGGATCTGGAATGCGCAATGAGCAGTTCTTC; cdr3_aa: CASSLATGSGMRNEQFF
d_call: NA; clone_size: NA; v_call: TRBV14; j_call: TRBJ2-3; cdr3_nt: TGTGCCAGCAGCCAAGCTCAACCTGCTTATACGCAGTATTTT; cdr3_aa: CASSQAQPAYTQYF
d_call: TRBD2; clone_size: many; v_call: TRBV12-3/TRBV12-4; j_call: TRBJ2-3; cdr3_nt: TGTGCCAGCAGTATTCCCGGACTAGCGGGCACAGATACGCAGTATTTT; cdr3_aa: CASSIPGLAGTDTQYF
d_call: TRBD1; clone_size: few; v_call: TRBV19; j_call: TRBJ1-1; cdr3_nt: TGTGCCAGTAGAACCGAGGGGGCAGGGAGGGACACTGAAGCTTTCTTT; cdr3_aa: CASRTEGAGRDTEAFF
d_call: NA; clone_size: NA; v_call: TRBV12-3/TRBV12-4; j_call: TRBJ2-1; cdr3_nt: TGTGCCAGCAGTTCCCGCCCCTGGAGGGAGCGGAGCAATGAGCAGTTCTTC; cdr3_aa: CASSSRPWRERSNEQFF
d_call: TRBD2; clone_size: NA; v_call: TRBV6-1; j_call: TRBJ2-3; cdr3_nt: TGTGCCAGCAGTGAAGCACTAGCGGGAGCAGATACGCAGTATTTT; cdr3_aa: CASSEALAGADTQYF
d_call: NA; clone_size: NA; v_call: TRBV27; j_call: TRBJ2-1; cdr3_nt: TGTGCCAGCAGTTTTGACGGGAGCTCCTACAATGAGCAGTTCTTC; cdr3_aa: CASSFDGSSYNEQFF
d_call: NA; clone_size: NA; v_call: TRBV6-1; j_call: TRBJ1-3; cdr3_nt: TGTGCCACCAGGGAGGGGACCCACGGAGGTATTGGAAACACCATATATTTT; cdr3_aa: CATREGTHGGIGNTIYF
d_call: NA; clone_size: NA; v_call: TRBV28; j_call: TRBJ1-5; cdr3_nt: TGTGCCAGCAACAGCAGGGGTGTGTATAGCAATCAGCCCCAGCATTTT; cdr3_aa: CASNSRGVYSNQPQHF
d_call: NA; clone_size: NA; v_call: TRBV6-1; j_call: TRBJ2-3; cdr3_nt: TGTGCCAGCAGTACCCGCATGCCGTCCGGGACTTGGACAGATACGCAGTATTTT; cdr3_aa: CASSTRMPSGTWTDTQYF
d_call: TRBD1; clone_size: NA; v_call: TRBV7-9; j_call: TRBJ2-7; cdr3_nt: TGTGCCAGCAGCTTGGACAGGGGAAGTACCTACGAGCAGTACTTC; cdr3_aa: CASSLDRGSTYEQYF
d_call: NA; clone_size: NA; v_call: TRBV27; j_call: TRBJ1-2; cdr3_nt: TGTGCCAGCAGCCCCGGGGCAGGGGAGTTGGTCGGCTACACCTTC; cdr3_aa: CASSPGAGELVGYTF
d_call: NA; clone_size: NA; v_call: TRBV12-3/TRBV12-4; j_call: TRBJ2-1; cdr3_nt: TGTGCCAGCAACCCCTCCCCTACAGGGCAGTTCTTC; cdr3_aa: CASNPSPTGQFF
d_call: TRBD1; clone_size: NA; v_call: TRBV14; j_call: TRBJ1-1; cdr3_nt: TGTGCCAGCAGCCAGTGGACAGGGGGGAACACTGAAGCTTTCTTT; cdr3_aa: CASSQWTGGNTEAFF
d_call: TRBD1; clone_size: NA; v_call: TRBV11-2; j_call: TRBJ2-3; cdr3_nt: TGTGCCAGTTCCACAGACAGGGGTAGGACAGATACGCAGTATTTT; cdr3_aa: CASSTDRGRTDTQYF
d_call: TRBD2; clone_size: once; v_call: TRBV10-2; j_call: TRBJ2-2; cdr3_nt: TGCGCCAGCAGTGAGGTGGCTAGCGGGATGGGGGAGCTGTTTTTT; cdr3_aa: CASSEVASGMGELFF
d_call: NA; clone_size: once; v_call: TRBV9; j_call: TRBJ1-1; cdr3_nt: TGTGCCAGCAGCCCAGAGGGGGGGATGAACACTGAAGCTTTCTTT; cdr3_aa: CASSPEGGMNTEAFF
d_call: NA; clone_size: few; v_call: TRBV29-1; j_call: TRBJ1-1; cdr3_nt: TGCAGCGTTGAAGGGCCCCGAGTTAGTGAAGCTTTCTTT; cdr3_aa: CSVEGPRVSEAFF
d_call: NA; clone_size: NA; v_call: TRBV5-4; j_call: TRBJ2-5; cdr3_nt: TGTGCCAGCAGCTTGGGGGTGGAACTCCAAGAGACCCAGTACTTC; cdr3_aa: CASSLGVELQETQYF
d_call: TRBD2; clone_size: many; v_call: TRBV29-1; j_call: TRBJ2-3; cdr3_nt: TGCAGCGTTGATGGGGTTAGCGGGAGAGGCACAGATACGCAGTATTTT; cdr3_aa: CSVDGVSGRGTDTQYF
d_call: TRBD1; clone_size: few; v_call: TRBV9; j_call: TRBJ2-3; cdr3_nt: TGTGCCAGCAGCCCACAAGTTGACAGGGGCATATCAGATACGCAGTATTTT; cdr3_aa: CASSPQVDRGISDTQYF
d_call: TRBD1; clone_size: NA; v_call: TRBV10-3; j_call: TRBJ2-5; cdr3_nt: TGTGCCATCAGGGCCGGACAGGGGGTAGAGACCCAGTACTTC; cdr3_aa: CAIRAGQGVETQYF
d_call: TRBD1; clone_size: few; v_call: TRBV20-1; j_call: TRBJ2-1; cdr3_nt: TGCAGTGCTAGAGGCCTATCCGGGGACAGCCTCTCGGATGAGCAGTTCTTC; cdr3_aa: CSARGLSGDSLSDEQFF
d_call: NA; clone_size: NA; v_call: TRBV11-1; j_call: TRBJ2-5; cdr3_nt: TGTGCCAGCAGCTTAGACAGGGATCGAGAGACCCAGTACTTC; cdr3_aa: CASSLDRDRETQYF
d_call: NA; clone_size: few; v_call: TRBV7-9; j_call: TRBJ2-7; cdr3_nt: TGTGCCAGCAGCTTAGGACAGGCCTACTACGAGCAGTACTTC; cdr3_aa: CASSLGQAYYEQYF
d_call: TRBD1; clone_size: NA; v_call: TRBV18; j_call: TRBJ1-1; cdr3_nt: TGTGCCAGCTCACCGGCGGGACAGGGAACGGGTGAAGCTTTCTTT; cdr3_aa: CASSPAGQGTGEAFF
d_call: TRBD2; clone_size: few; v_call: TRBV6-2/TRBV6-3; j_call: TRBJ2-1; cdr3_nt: TGTGCCAGCAGTGTACGGGGGAGGGCCCCCTACAATGAGCAGTTCTTC; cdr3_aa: CASSVRGRAPYNEQFF
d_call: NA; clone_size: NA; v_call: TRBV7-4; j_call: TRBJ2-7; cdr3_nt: TGTGCCAGCAGCTGGCCGGGGTTCTACGAGCAGTACTTC; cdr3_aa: CASSWPGFYEQYF
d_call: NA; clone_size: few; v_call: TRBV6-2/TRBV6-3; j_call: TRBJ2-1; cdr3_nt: TGTGCCAGCAGTTACAGTAGGGTTTCTCGGTACAATGAGCAGTTCTTC; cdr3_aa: CASSYSRVSRYNEQFF
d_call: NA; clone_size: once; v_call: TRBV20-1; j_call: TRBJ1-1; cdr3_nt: TGCAGTGCTAGGGGCGGGGGAACCACTGAAGCTTTCTTT; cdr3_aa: CSARGGGTTEAFF
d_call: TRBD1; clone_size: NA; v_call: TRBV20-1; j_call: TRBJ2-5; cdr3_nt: TGCAGTGCTAGCCAGGGGGCTCGAGAGACCCAGTACTTC; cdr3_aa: CSASQGARETQYF
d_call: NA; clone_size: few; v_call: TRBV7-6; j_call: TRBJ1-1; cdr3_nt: TGTGCCAGCAGCCCCGATGCAGGGGTGGGCACTGAAGCTTTCTTT; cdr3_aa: CASSPDAGVGTEAFF
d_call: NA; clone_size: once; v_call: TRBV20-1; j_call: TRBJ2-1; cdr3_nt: TGCAGTGCTAGAGGAGACAGGCTTGGCGAGCAGTTCTTC; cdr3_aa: CSARGDRLGEQFF
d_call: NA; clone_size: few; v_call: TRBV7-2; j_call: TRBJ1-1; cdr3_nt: TGTGCCAGCAGCTTAAATAGGGCGACCGAAGCTTTCTTT; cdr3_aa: CASSLNRATEAFF
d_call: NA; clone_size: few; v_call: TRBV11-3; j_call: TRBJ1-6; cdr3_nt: TGTGCCAGCAGCTTCGACATACTCGATAATTCACCCCTCCACTTT; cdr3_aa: CASSFDILDNSPLHF
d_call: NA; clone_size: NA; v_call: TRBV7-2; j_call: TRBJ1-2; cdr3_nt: TGTGCCAGCAGCTCACCGGGACGGAACTATGGCTACACCTTC; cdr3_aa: CASSSPGRNYGYTF
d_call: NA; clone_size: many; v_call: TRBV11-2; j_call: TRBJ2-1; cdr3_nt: TGTGCCAGCAGCTCTTTGGGTGGGAGGTACAATGAGCAGTTCTTC; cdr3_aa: CASSSLGGRYNEQFF
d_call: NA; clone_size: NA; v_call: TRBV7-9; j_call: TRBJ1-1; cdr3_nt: TGTGCCAGCAGCTTTCTTGACAGGATCGGGACTGAAGCTTTCTTT; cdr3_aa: CASSFLDRIGTEAFF
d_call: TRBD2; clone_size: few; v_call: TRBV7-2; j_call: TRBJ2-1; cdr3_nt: TGTGCCAGCAGCATCTATCCACGAGGACTAGCGGGAGATTTTCCCGGCTATGAGCAGTTCTTC; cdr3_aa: CASSIYPRGLAGDFPGYEQFF
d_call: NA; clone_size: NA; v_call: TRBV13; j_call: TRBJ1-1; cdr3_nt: TGTGCCAGCAGCCCCCCCAGTGGAACTGAAGCTTTCTTT; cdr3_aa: CASSPPSGTEAFF
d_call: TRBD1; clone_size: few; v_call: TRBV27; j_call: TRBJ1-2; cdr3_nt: TGTGCCAGCAAACCGGGACAGGGCTTTTTAGGCTACACCTTC; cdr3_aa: CASKPGQGFLGYTF
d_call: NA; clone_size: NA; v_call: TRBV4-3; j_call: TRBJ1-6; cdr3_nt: TGCGCCAGCAGCCAAGATCCAGGGGCGAATTCACCCCTCCACTTT; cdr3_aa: CASSQDPGANSPLHF
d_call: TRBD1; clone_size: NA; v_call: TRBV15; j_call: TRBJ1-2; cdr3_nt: TGTGCCACCAGCAGAGGTTTTGGGACCGGGACAGGGGTAAATAACTATGGCTACACCTTC; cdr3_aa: CATSRGFGTGTGVNNYGYTF
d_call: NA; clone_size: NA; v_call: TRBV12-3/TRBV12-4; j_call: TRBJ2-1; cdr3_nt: TGTGCCAGCAGTTCTCAGGGACCCTACAATGAGCAGTTCTTC; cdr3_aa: CASSSQGPYNEQFF
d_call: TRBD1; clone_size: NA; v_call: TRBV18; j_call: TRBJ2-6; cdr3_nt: TGTGCCAGCTCACCACCCACAGGGGTCTCTGGGGCCAACGTCCTGACTTTC; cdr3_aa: CASSPPTGVSGANVLTF
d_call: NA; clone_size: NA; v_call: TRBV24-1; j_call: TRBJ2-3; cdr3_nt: TGTGCCACCAGTGGCTCCTCCTGGGGGTCACGCACAGATACGCAGTATTTT; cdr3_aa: CATSGSSWGSRTDTQYF